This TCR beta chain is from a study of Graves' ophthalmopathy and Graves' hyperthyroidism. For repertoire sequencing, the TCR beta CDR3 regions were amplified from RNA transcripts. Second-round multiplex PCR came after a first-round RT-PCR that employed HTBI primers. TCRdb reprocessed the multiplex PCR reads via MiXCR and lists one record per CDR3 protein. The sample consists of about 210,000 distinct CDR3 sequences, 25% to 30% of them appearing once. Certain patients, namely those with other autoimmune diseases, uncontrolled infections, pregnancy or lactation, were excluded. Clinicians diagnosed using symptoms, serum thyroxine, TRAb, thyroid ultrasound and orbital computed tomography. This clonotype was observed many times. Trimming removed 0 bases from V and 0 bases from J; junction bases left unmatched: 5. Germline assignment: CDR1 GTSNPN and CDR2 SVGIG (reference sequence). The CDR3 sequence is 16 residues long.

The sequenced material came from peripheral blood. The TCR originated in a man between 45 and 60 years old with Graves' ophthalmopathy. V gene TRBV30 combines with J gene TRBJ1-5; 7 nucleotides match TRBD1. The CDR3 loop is CAWSVAQGYSNQPQHF. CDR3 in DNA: TGTGCCTGGAGTGTGGCACAGGGGTATAGCAATCAGCCCCAGCATTTT.